The entry below gives a single T cell receptor beta chain sequence along with its context. In this sample, this clone turned up many times. Its specific antigen is unknown. Base qualities are missing; no much larger clone stands one base away. The CDR3 covers 14 residues, taking in both the cysteine and the phenylalanine. Only the CDR3 DNA is retained, 42 bases long and in frame from the first base. The V and J ends are trimmed by 0 bases and 1 base, leaving 10 bases between them. According to the germline V gene (reference sequence), CDR1 reads DFQATT and CDR2 reads SNEGSKA. The data originate from a study of metastatic and nonmetastatic thyroid tumors (dated by TCRdb to 2020 to 2022). Background for the entire study: The researchers compared repertoires between peripheral blood samples and tumor or nodule tissue samples from patients with malignant or benign thyroid disease. The study at large found these results: TCR beta diversity was reported as significantly higher in malignant tumors than in benign nodules, in both blood and tumor samples.

No patient had received any treatment before thyroid surgery. Using T-cell receptor beta sequencing, the researchers looked back retrospectively at clinical samples from patients, gathered between about 2012 and 2019. Receptor libraries were prepared by PCR. TCRdb shows the sequencer as Illumina HiSeq 4000. The TCR beta-chain CDR3 region of each patient was profiled by high-throughput sequencing. The study's processing was this. A classifier to discriminate distant-metastatic papillary thyroid cancer patients was built from CDR3 differences across clinicopathological groups. Repertoire diversity was assessed with the Shannon index, and tumor-blood repertoire similarity with the Morisita-Horn index. The public reads were reanalyzed by TCRdb: fastp trimming at Q25, MiXCR alignment, in-frame beta chains only. These V and J calls rely on TCRdb rather than the paper's analysis. The sample table shows about 25,000 clones, and approximately 20% are seen once. About 5% of the sample comes from the top ten.

The rearrangement joined TRBV20-1 to TRBJ2-7; the D gene identity is not certain. The origin of this receptor is a male donor with papillary thyroid cancer or a benign thyroid nodule (not recorded which). Some clones in this sample may be carry-over from other donors' samples. The source material was blood. The CDR3 reads as follows: CSARDRLVSYEQYF. In nucleotide form, the sequence is TGCAGTGCTAGAGATAGACTGGTATCCTACGAGCAGTACTTC.